This T cell receptor (beta chain) was documented in a study of T cells in Graves' hyperthyroidism and ophthalmopathy. Researchers took RNA transcripts and amplified the TCR beta CDR3 regions from them. The study used the HTBI primer set for a first-round RT-PCR of the TCR CDR3. TCRdb called the multiplex PCR reads again in MiXCR, with one record for every CDR3 protein. The data contain hundreds of thousands of distinct CDR3 sequences, around 22% of them singletons. In this sample, this clonotype turned up a few times. The origin of this receptor is a man between 25 and 39 years old with Graves' ophthalmopathy. What was sequenced was blood.

CDR3 region: CASSVPTYNEQFF. CDR3 DNA: TGTGCCAGCAGTGTCCCCACTTACAATGAGCAGTTCTTC. V is TRBV6-1 and J is TRBJ2-1; D unresolved. Germline values: CDR1 MNHNS, CDR2 SASEGT. V lost 4 bases to trimming and J lost 4 bases, with 8 bases between them. The CDR3 runs to 13 residues.